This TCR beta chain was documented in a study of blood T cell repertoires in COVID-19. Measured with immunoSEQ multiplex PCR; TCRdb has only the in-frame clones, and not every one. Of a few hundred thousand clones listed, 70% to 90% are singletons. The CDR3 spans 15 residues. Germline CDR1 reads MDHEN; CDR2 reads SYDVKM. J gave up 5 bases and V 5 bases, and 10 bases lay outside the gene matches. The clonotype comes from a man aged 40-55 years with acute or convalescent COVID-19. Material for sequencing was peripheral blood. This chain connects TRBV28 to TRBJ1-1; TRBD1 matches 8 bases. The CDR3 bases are TGTGCCAGCAGTGAACGGACAGGGCTAGGTACTGAAGCTTTCTTT. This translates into CASSERTGLGTEAFF. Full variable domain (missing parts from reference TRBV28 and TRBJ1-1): DVKVTQSSRYLVKRTGEKVFLECVQDMDHENMFWYRQDPGLGLRLIYFSYDVKMKEKGDIPEGYSVSREKKERFSLILESASTNQTSMYLCASSERTGLGTEAFFGQGTRLTVV.